This is a list of T cell receptor beta chains from one sample in a study of T cell changes during pregnancy in multiple sclerosis. Here immunoSEQ multiplex PCR was the method, and the copy in TCRdb shows in-frame clones only, minus some. The sample lists tens of thousands of clones; 75% to 95% were seen once. The sequenced sample was peripheral blood, obtained in the second trimester of pregnancy. The origin of the receptors is a female donor with multiple sclerosis, enrolled in a pregnancy study. The CDR3 runs from the conserved cysteine through the conserved F or W. The order of the fields is D gene, J gene, clone size, V gene, CDR3 DNA, CDR3 protein. D genes are given only for firm matches. Expanded clones are given a class, and other clones once, few, many or no size at all.

d_gene: TRBD1
j_gene: TRBJ1-5
abundance: -
v_gene: TRBV7-2
CDR3nt: TGTGCCAGCAGCTTAGAAGGAGGACAGGGAAGAATGCATTTT
CDR3aa: CASSLEGGQGRMHF

d_gene: -
j_gene: TRBJ1-2
abundance: -
v_gene: TRBV4-1
CDR3nt: TGCGCCAGCAGCCAACAAATACAGGGTTTCTATGGCTACACCTTC
CDR3aa: CASSQQIQGFYGYTF

d_gene: -
j_gene: TRBJ2-3
abundance: -
v_gene: TRBV7-8
CDR3nt: TGTGCCAGCAGCTTATTCTTGGAGACCGCTAGCACAGATACGCAGTATTTT
CDR3aa: CASSLFLETASTDTQYF

d_gene: TRBD1
j_gene: TRBJ1-1
abundance: -
v_gene: TRBV7-2
CDR3nt: TGTGCCAGCAGCTTAGGGACAGGGGACTGGACGAACACTGAAGCTTTCTTT
CDR3aa: CASSLGTGDWTNTEAFF

d_gene: -
j_gene: TRBJ2-1
abundance: -
v_gene: TRBV7-9
CDR3nt: TGTGCCAGCAGCTTACGCCCGGGTCTCAATGAGCAGTTCTTC
CDR3aa: CASSLRPGLNEQFF

d_gene: -
j_gene: TRBJ2-5
abundance: -
v_gene: TRBV19
CDR3nt: TGTGCCAGTAGTATAAGGAGTTGGGGAGCTGAAGAGACCCAGTACTTC
CDR3aa: CASSIRSWGAEETQYF

d_gene: -
j_gene: TRBJ2-7
abundance: -
v_gene: TRBV12-5
CDR3nt: TGTGCTAGTGGCCCGCCCGGACATGGTCTTGGAGAGCAGTACTTC
CDR3aa: CASGPPGHGLGEQYF

d_gene: TRBD1
j_gene: TRBJ1-5
abundance: -
v_gene: TRBV2
CDR3nt: TGTGCCAGTGTTGACAGGGACAATCAGCCCCAGCATTTT
CDR3aa: CASVDRDNQPQHF

d_gene: TRBD2
j_gene: TRBJ2-5
abundance: -
v_gene: TRBV4-1
CDR3nt: TGCGCCAGCAGCCAAGGGGGAGGGTTTACTGGAAAAGAGACCCAGTACTTC
CDR3aa: CASSQGGGFTGKETQYF

d_gene: TRBD1
j_gene: TRBJ2-7
abundance: -
v_gene: TRBV5-1
CDR3nt: TGCGCCAGCAGCTTACTACAGGGGCCCTCCTACGAGCAGTACTTC
CDR3aa: CASSLLQGPSYEQYF

d_gene: -
j_gene: TRBJ1-5
abundance: once
v_gene: TRBV4-3
CDR3nt: TGCGCCAGCAGCCAAGAAGTAAGGGGTGGTCAGCCCCAGCATTTT
CDR3aa: CASSQEVRGGQPQHF

d_gene: -
j_gene: TRBJ2-2
abundance: -
v_gene: TRBV9
CDR3nt: TGTGCCAGCAGCGTGGTGAGCACCGGGGAGCTGTTTTTT
CDR3aa: CASSVVSTGELFF

d_gene: -
j_gene: TRBJ2-7
abundance: -
v_gene: TRBV18
CDR3nt: TGTGCCAGCTCACCAGGAGCTGGCACGGGGAGCTCCTACGAGCAGTACTTC
CDR3aa: CASSPGAGTGSSYEQYF

d_gene: -
j_gene: TRBJ1-1
abundance: once
v_gene: TRBV4-1
CDR3nt: TGCGCCAGCAGGGAGACAGCTGCGAACACTGAAGCTTTCTTT
CDR3aa: CASRETAANTEAFF

d_gene: TRBD1
j_gene: TRBJ2-3
abundance: few
v_gene: TRBV29-1
CDR3nt: TGCAGCGTTATGGGGACAGGGAAAAGGAGCACAGATACGCAGTATTTT
CDR3aa: CSVMGTGKRSTDTQYF

d_gene: TRBD1
j_gene: TRBJ1-1
abundance: once
v_gene: TRBV4-1
CDR3nt: TGCGCCAGCAGCCAAGATAGACAGGGGCCCATGAACACTGAAGCTTTCTTT
CDR3aa: CASSQDRQGPMNTEAFF

d_gene: TRBD2
j_gene: TRBJ2-3
abundance: -
v_gene: TRBV6-4
CDR3nt: TGTGCCAGCAGTTCCCTAGCGGGGGGCACAGATACGCAGTATTTT
CDR3aa: CASSSLAGGTDTQYF